This T cell receptor beta chain appears in the sequencing data of a study of cytomegalovirus exposure and HLA in healthy donors. For the study at large: Clustering assigned 81% of the approximately 400 genotyped donors to the Caucasian-associated ancestry cluster.

Comments on this clone: Its antigen is unidentified.

General study results and limits: As a later analysis revealed, most CMV-associated TCR beta chains appeared HLA-restricted. Clonal expansion, a later analysis showed, was greater in HLA-associated TCR beta chains than in equally common others.

CDR3 size: 15 residues. CDR1 SGHDN and CDR2 FVKESK come from the germline V gene. With 1 base removed from V and 4 bases from J, the gap between germline ends came to 11 bases. This PCR relied on a set of 60 Vbeta primers and 13 Jbeta primers. How the authors handled the data: The count from a later analysis was some 83 million unique TCR beta chains, some 12 million of them shared. Measured with immunoSEQ multiplex PCR; TCRdb has only the in-frame clones, and not every one. V and J calls and clone size are those listed in that table; D and trimming were worked out from the DNA. The sample contains around 150,000 clones, more than 75% of which appear only once.

The TCR originated in a male donor in good health and CMV-seronegative. This chain uses TRBV14 with TRBJ2-1, with D possibly being TRBD2 (6 bases). Sequencing was done on a sample of PBMCs. The CDR3 here is CASSQAGVGYNEQFF. The CDR3 nucleotides read TGTGCCAGCAGCCAAGCGGGAGTAGGGTACAATGAGCAGTTCTTC.